This T cell receptor beta chain derives from a study of blood T cell repertoires in COVID-19. Overall study: Sites in the United States, Italy and Spain provided acute and convalescent COVID-19 samples.

The CDR3 is made up of 12 amino acids. V was shortened by 8 bases and J by 3 bases, with 10 bases between the two germline ends. Authors' data handling: Estimates of nucleated cell counts were drawn from the amplification of reference gene primers. Produced via immunoSEQ multiplex PCR; TCRdb's table is partial and in-frame only. V, J and clone size reflect that table, while D and trimming were determined from the DNA. Of around 130,000 clones in the sample, under 85% were seen once. The sequencing input was PBMCs or T cells enriched from blood (not recorded which). The chain links TRBV12-3 or TRBV12-4 to TRBJ1-1; possibly TRBD1 for D (5 bases). This TCR was sampled from a man aged 25-45 years who had recovered from COVID-19. The CDR3 is CASRPRDTEAFF. DNA for the CDR3: TGTGCCAGCCGCCCCAGGGACACTGAAGCTTTCTTT.